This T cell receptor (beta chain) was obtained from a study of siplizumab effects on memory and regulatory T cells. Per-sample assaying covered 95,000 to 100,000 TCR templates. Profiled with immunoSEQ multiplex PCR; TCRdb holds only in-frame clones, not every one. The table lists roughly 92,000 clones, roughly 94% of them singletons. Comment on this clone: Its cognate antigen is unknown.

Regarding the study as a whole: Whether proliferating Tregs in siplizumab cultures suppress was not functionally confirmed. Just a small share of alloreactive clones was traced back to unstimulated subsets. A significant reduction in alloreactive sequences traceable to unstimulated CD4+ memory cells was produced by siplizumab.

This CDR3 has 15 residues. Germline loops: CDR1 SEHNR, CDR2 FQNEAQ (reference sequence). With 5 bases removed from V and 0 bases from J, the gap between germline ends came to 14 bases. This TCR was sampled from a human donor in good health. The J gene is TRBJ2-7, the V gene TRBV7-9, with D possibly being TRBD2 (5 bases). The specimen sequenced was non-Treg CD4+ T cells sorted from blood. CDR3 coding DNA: TGTGCCAGCAGCCAGAGCGGACTGAGCTCCTACGAGCAGTACTTC. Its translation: CASSQSGLSSYEQYF.